The rows below give T cell receptor beta chains drawn from one sample of a study of STAT3 mutations in large granular lymphocyte leukemia. The method was immunoSEQ multiplex PCR; TCRdb's version includes in-frame clones alone and lacks a portion of them. The sample consists of 30,000 to 40,000 clones, approximately 83% of them appearing once. Sequencing was carried out using peripheral blood mononuclear cells. These receptors were collected from a man aged 60-69 years with T-cell large granular lymphocyte leukemia. Some clones in this sample may be carry-over from other donors' samples. CDR3s leave out the opening cysteine and the closing phenylalanine or tryptophan. D genes are given only for firm matches.

cdr3_aa	d_call	v_call
ASSPGGTGDYGYT	TRBD1	TRBV11-2
ASSLEAGGPSSYNEQF	TRBD2	TRBV5-1
ASRRRGGMNTEAF	NA	TRBV13
ASSSREVPCISTDTQY	TRBD2	TRBV6-7
ASSLRGIEGEKLF	NA	TRBV7-3
ASSRSGNYEQY	TRBD2	TRBV13
ASSPLQGAGETQY	TRBD1	TRBV27
ASSPPSQDRTYGYT	TRBD1	TRBV18
ASSLTSGRSDTQY	TRBD2	TRBV7-9
ASSLRAGATYEQY	NA	TRBV7-8
ASSLGTSTDTQY	NA	TRBV5-5
AWSRQGRLGANVLT	TRBD1	TRBV30